The sequence of this TCR beta chain was determined in a study of blood T cell repertoires in COVID-19. As handled by the study authors: Amplification of reference gene primers provided the estimated nucleated cell counts. The assay was immunoSEQ multiplex PCR, and TCRdb's table has in-frame clones only and misses some. V and J calls and clone size follow that table, whereas D and trimming were derived from the DNA. The repertoire consists of 250,000 to 300,000 clones, with 80% to 90% occurring once and the leading ten covering approximately 6%. The CDR3 is 23 amino acids. Per the germline V gene, CDR1 is GTSNPN and CDR2 is SVGIG (reference sequence). V lost 4 bases and J lost 1; bases outside the gene matches: 23. This clone was recorded once.

Sequencing was carried out using peripheral blood. V is TRBV30 and J is TRBJ2-3; TRBD2 matches 16 bases. The TCR sequence derives from a man older than 75 with acute or convalescent COVID-19. This CDR3 is CAWINRDLGLAGGRWGGTDTQYF. CDR3 nucleotide sequence: TGTGCCTGGATTAATCGGGACCTGGGACTAGCGGGGGGGCGGTGGGGCGGCACAGATACGCAGTATTTT.